The 23 T cell receptor beta chains presented below share a single source sample, sequenced in a study of blood T cell repertoires in COVID-19. Using immunoSEQ multiplex PCR, the repertoire was profiled, and TCRdb retains in-frame clones only, with some absent. The data hold about 150,000 clones, with about 79% observed a single time. The sample taken for sequencing was peripheral blood. These receptors were obtained from a woman aged 45-60 years in a cohort sampled during active or convalescent COVID-19.

CDR3 in DNA: TGTGCCACCAGCACCCGCGGTACGGGTGAAAAACTGTTTTTT. It is translated as CATSTRGTGEKLFF. This chain connects TRBV15 to TRBJ1-4; D remains unclear. This CDR3 contains 14 residues. CDR1 and CDR2 (germline): LNHNV, YYDKDF (reference sequence). The V and J ends lost 4 bases and 7 bases respectively, with 13 bases between them.

V is TRBV29-1 and J is TRBJ2-1, with D uncertain. Germline V gives CDR1 SQVTM, CDR2 ANQGSEA. V lost 7 bases, J lost 0 bases, and 16 bases lay in between. The CDR3 contains 15 residues. CDR3 amino acids: CSATEDLSSYNEQFF. The CDR3, as DNA: TGCAGCGCTACCGAAGACTTGAGCTCCTACAATGAGCAGTTCTTC.

The J gene is TRBJ2-7, the V gene TRBV7-9; no clear D gene. The germline V gene encodes CDR1 SEHNR and CDR2 FQNEAQ (reference sequence). The length of the CDR3 is 12 residues. The ends were cut back, 5 bases at V and 7 bases at J, with 12 bases in the middle. CDR3 loop: CASSRHTEEQYF. In DNA, the CDR3 is TGTGCCAGCAGCCGGCACACAGAGGAGCAGTACTTC.

V and J are TRBV6-1 and TRBJ1-5, with D tentatively TRBD1 (6 bases). The CDR3 has 17 amino acids. Per the germline V gene, CDR1 is MNHNS and CDR2 is SASEGT. V dropped 4 bases and J dropped 0 bases, with 16 bases sitting between them. The CDR3 DNA reads as TGTGCCAGCAGTGGAAACAGGGAGACTTTTAGCAATCAGCCCCAGCATTTT. Translated, it gives CASSGNRETFSNQPQHF.

The rearrangement links TRBV18 to TRBJ1-1; D not resolved. The CDR3 is 14 amino acids. V was cut by 2 bases and J by 11 bases, with 18 bases left in between. Per the germline V gene, CDR1 is KGHSH and CDR2 is LQKENI. CDR3 nucleotide sequence: TGTGCCAGCTCACCAGGCCTAGGTGAATCTTGGGCTTTCTTT. Translating it yields CASSPGLGESWAFF.

The rearrangement links TRBV3-1 (or the pseudogene TRBV3-2) to TRBJ1-1; TRBD1 matches 7 bases. CDR3 length: 13 residues. The V and J ends lost 4 bases and 2 bases, in that order; junction bases with no gene match: 1. Per the germline V gene, CDR1 is LGHDT and CDR2 is YNNKEL (reference sequence). CDR3 loop: CASSPGGNTEAFF. The CDR3 DNA reads TGTGCCAGCAGCCCAGGGGGTAACACTGAAGCTTTCTTT.

This clone appeared once. The genes are TRBV7-9 and TRBJ2-7, with D perhaps TRBD1 (5 bases). This CDR3 has 12 residues. The germline gives CDR1 SEHNR, CDR2 FQNEAQ (reference sequence). The V and J ends lost 0 bases and 7 bases respectively, with 7 bases between them. The CDR3 sequence is CASSLAGLEQYF. As DNA, the CDR3 is TGTGCCAGCAGCTTAGCGGGGCTGGAGCAGTACTTC. Complete variable domain (other parts from reference TRBV7-9 and TRBJ2-7): DTGVSQNPRHKITKRGQNVTFRCDPISEHNRLYWYRQTLGQGPEFLTYFQNEAQLEKSRLLSDRFSAERPKGSFSTLEIQRTEQGDSAMYLCASSLAGLEQYFGPGTRLTVT.

This sequence joins TRBV5-4 and TRBJ1-3, with 9 nucleotides matching TRBD1. The length of the CDR3 is 15 residues. CDR1 is SGHNT and CDR2 is YYREEE in the germline V gene (reference sequence). Trimming took 4 bases from V and 8 from J; bases not matched to a gene: 10. Here the CDR3 reads CASSGGQGSKDTIYF. The CDR3 DNA reads as TGTGCCAGCAGCGGAGGACAGGGGAGTAAAGACACCATATATTTT.

The V gene is TRBV6-5, the J gene TRBJ2-7, with 7 nucleotides matching TRBD1. This CDR3 contains 12 residues. Trimming at V came to 6 bases and at J to 3 bases, leaving 2 bases not matched to a gene. Per the germline V gene, CDR1 is MNHEY and CDR2 is SVGAGI. The CDR3 sequence: CASSRDSYEQYF. CDR3 coding DNA: TGTGCCAGCAGCAGGGACAGCTACGAGCAGTACTTC.

The gene calls are TRBV5-1 and TRBJ2-7; 8 positions match TRBD2. The CDR3 consists of 16 residues. The J segment lost 1 base and the V segment lost 2 bases, leaving 8 bases of the junction unmatched. Germline lookup yields CDR1 SGHRS and CDR2 YFSETQ. CDR3: CASSFLGLVGSYEQYF. DNA of the CDR3: TGCGCCAGCAGCTTCCTGGGACTAGTGGGATCCTACGAGCAGTACTTC.

The CDR3 sequence: CASRSGQGDSPLHF. In nucleotides, the CDR3 is TGCGCCAGCAGATCGGGACAGGGAGACTCACCCCTCCACTTT. The V gene is TRBV5-1, the J gene TRBJ1-6, with 9 positions matching TRBD1. The CDR3 has 14 residues. Per germline, CDR1 SGHRS and CDR2 YFSETQ. V gave up 5 bases and J gave up 10 bases; unmatched junction bases: 7.

This chain links TRBV7-2 with TRBJ2-1, with 9 bases matching TRBD2. In germline, CDR1 is SGHTA, CDR2 FQGNSA. The junction had 9 bases not matched to a gene; V was cut back by 4 bases and J by 5 bases. This CDR3 is built from 16 residues. The CDR3 loop reads CASSSFSGGYNNEQFF. The DNA for the CDR3 is TGTGCCAGCAGCTCTTTTAGCGGGGGTTATAACAATGAGCAGTTCTTC. The variable domain in full, completed from reference TRBV7-2 and TRBJ2-1, reads GAGVSQSPSNKVTEKGKDVELRCDPISGHTALYWYRQSLGQGLEFLIYFQGNSAPDKSGLPSDRFSAERTGGSVSTLTIQRTQQEDSAVYLCASSSFSGGYNNEQFFGPGTRLTVL.

The rearrangement joins TRBV14 to TRBJ2-3, with TRBD2 matching 7 bases. The CDR3 has 16 residues. Germline CDR1 reads SGHDN; CDR2 reads FVKESK. V trimming: 1 base; J trimming: 7 bases; junction bases outside the gene matches: 11. The CDR3 DNA reads as TGTGCCAGCAGCCAAGTGCTTAGCGGGTACAAACATACGCAGTATTTT. Protein: CASSQVLSGYKHTQYF.

The V gene is TRBV3-1 (or the pseudogene TRBV3-2), the J gene TRBJ2-5; TRBD1 aligns across 8 bases. The CDR3 covers 13 residues. CDR1 LGHDT and CDR2 YNNKEL come from the germline V gene (reference sequence). J lost 4 bases, V lost 4 bases, and 2 bases had no gene match. This CDR3 is CASSRQGTETQYF. The CDR3 DNA reads TGTGCCAGCAGCCGACAGGGGACAGAGACCCAGTACTTC.

The V and J genes are TRBV9 and TRBJ2-1; 7 bases fit TRBD1. The ends lost 4 bases at V and 2 bases at J; junction bases unmatched: 6. The CDR3 sequence is 15 residues long. Germline loops: CDR1 SGDLS, CDR2 YYNGEE. The CDR3 loop is CASSTTGDTYNEQFF. The CDR3 DNA reads as TGTGCCAGCAGCACTACAGGGGATACCTACAATGAGCAGTTCTTC. Complete variable domain (other parts from reference TRBV9 and TRBJ2-1): DSGVTQTPKHLITATGQRVTLRCSPRSGDLSVYWYQQSLDQGLQFLIQYYNGEERAKGNILERFSAQQFPDLHSELNLSSLELGDSALYFCASSTTGDTYNEQFFGPGTRLTVL.

This chain connects TRBV3-1 (or the pseudogene TRBV3-2) to TRBJ1-2; no clear D gene. V shed 0 bases and J shed 6 bases, with 14 bases lying between them. Germline V gene data show CDR1 as LGHDT and CDR2 as YNNKEL (reference sequence). This CDR3 spans 15 amino acids. In DNA form, the CDR3 reads TGTGCCAGCAGCCAAGATGCCCTAGCCAGGCATGGCTACACCTTC. Its protein product is CASSQDALARHGYTF.

This clone was recorded only once. This chain connects TRBV4-3 to TRBJ1-5; the D is unclear. With 3 bases removed from V and 0 bases from J, the gap between germline ends came to 9 bases. This CDR3 is 15 amino acids long. Germline assignment: CDR1 LGHNA and CDR2 YSLEER. The CDR3 DNA sequence: TGCGCCAGCAGCCAGGCGGTCTATAGCAATCAGCCCCAGCATTTT. Its protein product is CASSQAVYSNQPQHF.

The V and J genes are TRBV6-5 and TRBJ2-2; 7 bases match TRBD2. The germline V gene has CDR1 MNHEY and CDR2 SVGAGI. CDR3 size: 15 residues. Losses at the gene ends were 6 bases for V and 1 base for J; bases not matched to a gene: 5. CDR3 nucleotides: TGTGCCAGCAGCCGGCGGGGGAAGAACACCGGGGAGCTGTTTTTT. It specifies CASSRRGKNTGELFF.

The chain employs TRBV6-6 and TRBJ1-2; D is possibly TRBD1 (6 bases). Germline V CDR1 and CDR2: MNHNY, SVGAGI (reference sequence). V was clipped by 0 bases and J by 8 bases, with 13 bases between them. The length of the CDR3 is 14 residues. CDR3 sequence reads: CASSYSIPGEGYTF. In DNA form, the CDR3 reads TGTGCCAGCAGTTACTCAATCCCAGGGGAGGGCTACACCTTC.

This chain connects TRBV6-2 or TRBV6-3 to TRBJ1-3; no definite D call. Trimming took 4 bases from V and 4 from J, leaving 8 bases between them. This CDR3 region has 13 residues. CDR1 and CDR2 (germline): MNHEY, SVGEGT. Here the CDR3 reads CASSWATGNTIYF. The CDR3 coding sequence is TGTGCCAGCAGTTGGGCTACCGGAAACACCATATATTTT.

The V call is TRBV6-1, the J call TRBJ1-5; D is unresolved. The V and J ends lost 0 bases and 2 bases respectively, with 14 bases between them. The CDR3 spans 17 residues. CDR1 MNHNS and CDR2 SASEGT come from the germline V gene. The CDR3, as DNA: TGTGCCAGCAGTGAAGCGCTCAACGTTCAGGGCAATCAGCCCCAGCATTTT. Translated: CASSEALNVQGNQPQHF.

This clone has at least ten counts. V and J are TRBV7-2 and TRBJ1-5; TRBD1 might be the D (5 bases). Germline CDR1 and CDR2: SGHTA and FQGNSA. V dropped 4 bases and J dropped 5 bases, with 12 bases sitting between them. There are 14 residues in the CDR3. The CDR3 protein is CASSSGLGDQPQHF. In DNA, the CDR3 is TGTGCCAGCAGCTCAGGGTTAGGGGATCAGCCCCAGCATTTT.

V and J are TRBV10-3 and TRBJ2-1, with 8 bases fitting TRBD1. CDR1 and CDR2 from the germline V gene are ENHRY and SYGVKD. V lost 10 bases, J lost 5 bases, and 4 bases stayed unmatched. This CDR3 region has 12 residues. The CDR3 nucleotides are TGTGCCACCGGGACAGGCAACAATGAGCAGTTCTTC. Protein product: CATGTGNNEQFF.